The clone carrying this T cell receptor (beta chain) has at least ten counts. Its antigen is as yet unknown. With the read ending 3 residues before the CDR3 end, the germline J gene is used to fill in that end. The data stem from a study of T cell clonality in common variable immunodeficiency. Equal genomic DNA amounts from CVID and control samples were sequenced. Only in-frame clones appear in the TCRdb table, and some are missing; sequencing was by immunoSEQ multiplex PCR. Reported are 42,000 or so clones, none seen only once; the ten largest carry approximately 1.3%. Both groups were predominantly of Caucasian heritage. Study-wide results and limits: Authors noted CVID clonality's cause needs subpopulation repertoire sequencing. TCRbeta clonality was increased in CVID versus healthy controls.

Per germline, CDR1 MNHNS and CDR2 SASEGT. The CDR3 totals 15 residues. V was clipped by 3 bases and J by 0 bases; unmatched bases: 5. V gene TRBV6-1 combines with J gene TRBJ2-7, with 7 bases matching TRBD2. The sequencing input was peripheral blood mononuclear cells. This clonotype originated in a person aged 18 to 75 in good health. The part of the CDR3 DNA that was read is TGTGCCAGCAGTGAGGTAGCTAGCGGCTCCTACGAG. Translation: CASSEVASGSYE. From start to end, the CDR3 is CASSEVASGSYEQYF.